These 24 T cell receptor beta chains share one sample of origin, sequenced in a study of blood T cell repertoires in COVID-19. Produced via immunoSEQ multiplex PCR; TCRdb's table is partial and in-frame only. The table records some 97,000 clones, approximately 86% of them present only once. Sequencing input: peripheral blood. All receptors derive from a man over 45 with active or convalescent COVID-19.

Written as DNA, the CDR3 is TGCAGCGTTGGATCCAGGGGTCCTAACTATGGCTACACCTTC. Residues: CSVGSRGPNYGYTF. This chain connects TRBV29-1 to TRBJ1-2; D perhaps matches TRBD1 (6 bases). Germline CDR1 reads SQVTM; CDR2 reads ANQGSEA. The CDR3 covers 14 residues. Trimming left V 4 bases short and J 0 bases short, with 12 bases between.

The rearrangement uses TRBV21-1 and TRBJ2-7; TRBD2, as called in the table, went unchecked against the DNA. TRBV21-1 is tagged as a pseudogene. The CDR3 loop spans 12 amino acids. This chain's CDR3 is CANRRSRYEQYF. The CDR3, as DNA: TGTGCCAACCGTCGGAGTAGGTACGAGCAGTACTTC.

CDR3 in DNA: TGTGCCAGCAGCCAAGATAAAGCGTCGAATGAGCAGTTCTTC. It translates to CASSQDKASNEQFF. The chain carries TRBV4-2 and TRBJ2-1; D is undetermined. The CDR3 consists of 14 residues. The ends were cut back, 0 bases at V and 7 bases at J, with 10 bases in the middle. Germline-derived CDR1 and CDR2 are LGHNA and YNFKEQ.

This clone is a singleton in its sample. V gene TRBV5-6 combines with J gene TRBJ2-1; 11 bases map to TRBD2. This CDR3 is 14 amino acids long. V was pared by 6 bases and J by 6 bases, with 5 bases of the junction left unmatched. Germline CDR1 reads SGHDT; CDR2 reads YYEEEE. CDR3 DNA sequence: TGTGCCAGCACCTCGACTAGCGGGATCAATGAGCAGTTCTTC. Amino acid sequence: CASTSTSGINEQFF.

V usage is TRBV14 and J usage is TRBJ2-3; no definite D call. This CDR3 region has 15 residues. Germline CDR1 is SGHDN and CDR2 is FVKESK. CDR3 loop: CATAGGVTDWDTQYF. The CDR3 nucleotides are TGTGCTACAGCAGGTGGCGTCACAGATTGGGATACGCAGTATTTT. The complete variable domain, with remaining parts taken from reference TRBV14 and TRBJ2-3, reads EAGVTQFPSHSVIEKGQTVTLRCDPISGHDNLYWYRRVMGKEIKFLLHFVKESKQDESGMPNNRFLAERTGGTYSTLKVQPAELEDSGVYFCATAGGVTDWDTQYFGPGTRLTVL.

The genes are TRBV10-1 and TRBJ2-3; 9 bases agree with TRBD2. CDR1 is WNHNN and CDR2 is SYGVQD in the germline V gene (reference sequence). Trimming at V came to 5 bases and at J to 3 bases, leaving 6 bases not matched to a gene. This CDR3 region has 15 residues. The CDR3 loop is CASSKDSGSTDTQYF. DNA for the CDR3: TGCGCCAGCAGTAAGGATAGCGGGAGTACAGATACGCAGTATTTT.

V and J are TRBV19 and TRBJ1-5; D is unresolved. Deletions cut 3 bases from V and 6 bases from J, with 12 bases between. This CDR3 comprises 14 residues. Germline CDR1 reads LNHDA; CDR2 reads SQIVND (reference sequence). CDR3 amino acids: CASSIASGGQPQHF. The CDR3 DNA is TGTGCCAGTAGTATTGCATCAGGTGGTCAGCCCCAGCATTTT.

In this sample, this clone turned up a few times. This chain joins TRBV12-3 or TRBV12-4 and TRBJ2-7; perhaps TRBD1 as D (6 bases). The CDR3 has 12 residues. V was clipped by 6 bases and J by 4 bases, with 10 bases between them. The CDR3 coding sequence is TGTGCCAGCAGCCAGCAGGGGTACGAGCAGTACTTC. Protein product: CASSQQGYEQYF.

The chain recombines TRBV4-1 with TRBJ1-4, with 7 positions matching TRBD1. With 4 bases clipped from V and 7 bases from J, the junction kept 9 bases outside the gene matches. CDR1 and CDR2 from the germline V gene are MGHRA and YSYEKL. This CDR3 is built from 15 residues. The CDR3 DNA sequence: TGCGCCAGCAGCCGTGAGGGGGCTGGGGGTGAAAAACTGTTTTTT. Translating it yields CASSREGAGGEKLFF.

J is TRBJ1-5 and V is TRBV15, with unresolved D. Germline V gene data show CDR1 as LNHNV and CDR2 as YYDKDF (reference sequence). The V and J ends lost 5 bases and 0 bases respectively, with 8 bases between them. The CDR3 contains 14 residues. CDR3 bases: TGTGCCACCAGCCGCGAACTTAGCAATCAGCCCCAGCATTTT. Amino acid sequence: CATSRELSNQPQHF.

J is TRBJ1-5 and V is TRBV6-6, with D maybe TRBD1 (5 bases). CDR3 length equals 16 residues. V lost 6 bases to trimming and J lost 2 bases, with 17 bases between them. Germline assignment: CDR1 MNHNY and CDR2 SVGAGI (reference sequence). CDR3 nucleotide sequence: TGTGCCAGCAGGATGAGGCCCGAAGGGGGCAATCAGCCCCAGCATTTT. This encodes CASRMRPEGGNQPQHF.

V gene TRBV11-3 combines with J gene TRBJ2-3, with 7 bases matching TRBD1. Germline lookup yields CDR1 SGHNT and CDR2 YENEEA. The CDR3 consists of 17 residues. Trimming removed 1 base from V and 1 base from J; junction bases left unmatched: 8. Here the CDR3 reads CASSLGAPGQRTDTQYF. In nucleotides, the CDR3 is TGTGCCAGCAGCTTAGGTGCCCCGGGACAGCGCACAGATACGCAGTATTTT.

The chain has TRBV19 and TRBJ1-1, with 7 bases aligning to TRBD1. This CDR3 is built from 14 residues. Germline V gives CDR1 LNHDA, CDR2 SQIVND (reference sequence). V gave up 6 bases and J gave up 0 bases; unmatched junction bases: 4. The CDR3 loop is CASRRDRVNTEAFF. CDR3 DNA: TGTGCCAGTAGGAGGGACAGAGTGAACACTGAAGCTTTCTTT.

This clone was detected only a few times. The chain joins TRBV7-6 to TRBJ2-7; 13 nucleotides match TRBD2. V lost 4 bases and J lost 3; bases outside the gene matches: 9. The CDR3 is 17 amino acids. The germline gives CDR1 SGHVS, CDR2 FNYEAQ. The DNA for the CDR3 is TGTGCCAGCAGCTACTCGGCTGGGACTAGCGGGAACTACGAGCAGTACTTC. Amino acid sequence: CASSYSAGTSGNYEQYF.

This clone was seen a single time. The rearrangement joins TRBV5-1 to TRBJ2-7, with TRBD1 matching over 7 bases. Germline values: CDR1 SGHRS, CDR2 YFSETQ. With 4 bases clipped from V and 3 bases from J, the junction kept 7 bases outside the gene matches. This CDR3 is built from 14 residues. CDR3 DNA: TGCGCCAGCAGCCGTAACAGGGGTTACTACGAGCAGTACTTC. This translates into CASSRNRGYYEQYF.

This sequence joins TRBV12-5 and TRBJ1-3; 8 positions match TRBD1. J gave up 4 bases and V 6 bases, and 20 bases lay outside the gene matches. The CDR3 is made up of 19 amino acids. Germline V lookup: CDR1 LGHNT, CDR2 FRNRAP. CDR3 sequence (DNA): TGTGCTAGTGGGGCCTTCGGGACAGGTCCTTTGGACACCGGAAACACCATATATTTT. Amino acid sequence: CASGAFGTGPLDTGNTIYF.

The CDR3 DNA reads as TGTGCCACCAGTGACCTCAACCCGACCGGGACAGGGGGATCCTACAATGAGCAGTTCTTC. It translates to CATSDLNPTGTGGSYNEQFF. The chain employs TRBV24-1 and TRBJ2-1, with 11 positions matching TRBD1. The CDR3 sequence is 20 residues long. The trim removed 4 bases at V and 1 base at J, leaving 14 bases unmatched. Germline V gives CDR1 KGHDR, CDR2 SFDVKD.

The CDR3 reads CASSFQGAGNQPQHF. CDR3 bases: TGTGCCAGCAGCTTTCAGGGGGCGGGCAATCAGCCCCAGCATTTT. J is TRBJ1-5 and V is TRBV7-2; 8 bases are a match to TRBD1. CDR1 and CDR2 (germline): SGHTA, FQGNSA. This CDR3 is built from 15 residues. V was pared by 3 bases and J by 2 bases, with 3 bases of the junction left unmatched.

V gene TRBV18 combines with J gene TRBJ1-2; unclear D gene. The CDR3 totals 16 residues. V shed 1 base and J shed 8 bases, with 20 bases lying between them. Germline values: CDR1 KGHSH, CDR2 LQKENI. The CDR3 DNA reads as TGTGCCAGCTCACCACTAGACGGCGGCCAAGGTGGAGGCTACACCTTC. Amino acid sequence: CASSPLDGGQGGGYTF. Variable domain in full (rest from reference TRBV18 and TRBJ1-2): NAGVMQNPRHLVRRRGQEARLRCSPMKGHSHVYWYRQLPEEGLKFMVYLQKENIIDESGMPKERFSAEFPKEGPSILRIQQVVRGDSAAYFCASSPLDGGQGGGYTFGSGTRLTVV.

V and J are TRBV28 and TRBJ2-7; D perhaps matches TRBD1 (5 bases). CDR3 length equals 12 residues. V lost 6 bases to trimming and J lost 6 bases, with 12 bases between them. Per the germline V gene, CDR1 is MDHEN and CDR2 is SYDVKM. In nucleotides, the CDR3 is TGTGCCAGCAGCACACAGGATTCCGAGCAGTACTTC. Amino acid sequence: CASSTQDSEQYF.

The rearrangement links TRBV29-1 to TRBJ2-7, with 10 bases aligning to TRBD2. Germline trimming cut 7 bases from V and 0 bases from J; bases unmatched to any gene: 33. Looked up from germline, CDR1 is SQVTM and CDR2 is ANQGSEA. This CDR3 has 23 residues. The DNA for the CDR3 is TGCAGCGGAAACAGGGGTCACTCTTCCAAGCCGGGACTAGCGCCCAAGAGCTCCTACGAGCAGTACTTC. Translating gives CSGNRGHSSKPGLAPKSSYEQYF.

The chain is built from TRBV11-3 and TRBJ2-1; D is ambiguous. Trimming stripped 0 bases from V and 5 bases from J, with 11 bases between. The CDR3 runs 15 residues. CDR1 SGHNT and CDR2 YENEEA come from the germline V gene. In nucleotides, the CDR3 is TGTGCCAGCAGCTTAGAAAGTCAGATAAACAATGAGCAGTTCTTC. Protein product: CASSLESQINNEQFF.

The chain combines TRBV5-4 with TRBJ2-3, with a possible D match to TRBD2 (6 bases). Germline V gene lookup returns CDR1 SGHNT and CDR2 YYREEE (reference sequence). Between the trimmed V and J ends, which lost 3 bases and 0 bases, there was a span of 17 bases. This CDR3 is 17 amino acids long. The DNA of the CDR3 is TGTGCCAGCAGCTCGGGAGTTTTTGGAACTAGCACAGATACGCAGTATTTT. It specifies CASSSGVFGTSTDTQYF.

This clone was found a few times. The chain uses TRBV3-1 (or the pseudogene TRBV3-2) and TRBJ2-5; tentatively, D is TRBD1 (5 bases). V was shortened by 4 bases and J by 2 bases, with 14 bases between the two germline ends. The length of the CDR3 is 15 residues. Germline CDR1 and CDR2: LGHDT and YNNKEL (reference sequence). The CDR3 sequence is CASSRLPRQQETQYF. CDR3 coding DNA: TGTGCCAGCAGCCGCCTACCTCGACAGCAAGAGACCCAGTACTTC.